This TCR beta chain originates from a study of cytomegalovirus exposure and HLA in healthy donors. Study overall: Some 85 million unique TCRs, all from HLA-typed donors, were included in an early release of the data.

PCR involved 60 Vbeta and 13 Jbeta primers. The data were produced by immunoSEQ multiplex PCR, yet TCRdb's version contains in-frame clones alone and is incomplete. In the table there are roughly 140,000 clones, roughly 80% of which are singletons. This clone occurred a few times. Sequenced: PBMCs. This clonotype was sampled from a middle-aged man in good health and CMV-seronegative.

The CDR3 loop reads CASSPLGQGPYEQYF. In DNA form, the CDR3 reads TGTGCCAGCAGTCCCTTGGGACAGGGTCCCTACGAGCAGTACTTC. The V gene is TRBV27, the J gene TRBJ2-7; TRBD1 aligns across 9 bases. The ends lost 5 bases at V and 2 bases at J; junction bases unmatched: 7. Germline loops: CDR1 MNHEY, CDR2 SMNVEV (reference sequence). The CDR3 runs to 15 residues.